The rows below give T cell receptor beta chains drawn from one sample of a study of T cell clonotyping in hematopoietic cell transplantation. Clones were sequenced by immunoSEQ multiplex PCR, and TCRdb holds only the in-frame ones, with some missing. The table has around 14,000 clones, over 75% seen once; the top ten hold more than 10%. The input for sequencing was PBMCs, taken 100 days after allogeneic stem cell transplant. Source of these receptors: a male patient aged 50 to 60 who had an allogeneic stem cell transplant from an unrelated donor, so T cells may come from the graft donor. Some clones in this sample may be carry-over from other donors' samples. CDR3s include the opening cysteine and the closing phenylalanine or tryptophan. The order of the fields is D gene, V gene, clone size, J gene, CDR3 protein, CDR3 DNA. D genes are given only for firm matches. Part of the rows lack a size; the others show once, few, many or a class for expanded clones.

D gene: NA; V gene: TRBV30; clone size: NA; J gene: TRBJ1-3; CDR3 protein: CAWSVARGNTIYF; CDR3 DNA: TGTGCCTGGAGTGTAGCCAGGGGAAACACCATATATTTT
D gene: TRBD2; V gene: TRBV9; clone size: NA; J gene: TRBJ2-3; CDR3 protein: CASSDTSGSSDTQYF; CDR3 DNA: TGTGCCAGCAGCGACACTAGCGGGAGTTCAGATACGCAGTATTTT
D gene: NA; V gene: TRBV11-1; clone size: NA; J gene: TRBJ2-2; CDR3 protein: CASMADTGELFF; CDR3 DNA: TGTGCCAGCATGGCGGACACCGGGGAGCTGTTTTTT
D gene: NA; V gene: TRBV14; clone size: NA; J gene: TRBJ1-1; CDR3 protein: CASSQFFPLTVVNTEAFF; CDR3 DNA: TGTGCCAGCAGCCAGTTCTTTCCCTTAACAGTCGTGAACACTGAAGCTTTCTTT
D gene: NA; V gene: TRBV29-1; clone size: NA; J gene: TRBJ1-2; CDR3 protein: CSGEQLNYGYTF; CDR3 DNA: TGCAGCGGCGAACAGCTCAACTATGGCTACACCTTC
D gene: NA; V gene: TRBV2; clone size: NA; J gene: TRBJ2-1; CDR3 protein: CAVQGSNEQFF; CDR3 DNA: TGTGCCGTCCAGGGTTCCAATGAGCAGTTCTTC
D gene: TRBD2; V gene: TRBV27; clone size: NA; J gene: TRBJ2-7; CDR3 protein: CASSPRLAGVYEQYF; CDR3 DNA: TGTGCCAGCAGCCCAAGACTAGCGGGAGTATACGAGCAGTACTTC
D gene: NA; V gene: TRBV4-3; clone size: once; J gene: TRBJ2-4; CDR3 protein: CASSQDLQNIQYF; CDR3 DNA: TGCGCCAGCAGCCAAGATCTACAAAACATTCAGTACTTC
D gene: NA; V gene: TRBV7-6; clone size: NA; J gene: TRBJ2-1; CDR3 protein: CASSLADNEQFF; CDR3 DNA: TGTGCCAGCAGCTTGGCGGACAATGAGCAGTTCTTC
D gene: NA; V gene: TRBV19; clone size: NA; J gene: TRBJ1-1; CDR3 protein: CASSGQGNTEAFF; CDR3 DNA: TGTGCCAGTAGTGGGCAGGGGAACACTGAAGCTTTCTTT
D gene: NA; V gene: TRBV19; clone size: NA; J gene: TRBJ1-2; CDR3 protein: CASSIFGNPADGYTF; CDR3 DNA: TGTGCCAGTAGTATCTTCGGAAATCCGGCGGATGGCTACACCTTC
D gene: TRBD1; V gene: TRBV6-1; clone size: NA; J gene: TRBJ1-6; CDR3 protein: CASIPQTGTNSPLHF; CDR3 DNA: TGTGCCAGCATCCCTCAGACAGGGACAAATTCACCCCTCCACTTT
D gene: NA; V gene: TRBV27; clone size: NA; J gene: TRBJ1-1; CDR3 protein: CASSVTHGRAFF; CDR3 DNA: TGTGCCAGCAGTGTAACCCACGGGAGAGCTTTCTTT